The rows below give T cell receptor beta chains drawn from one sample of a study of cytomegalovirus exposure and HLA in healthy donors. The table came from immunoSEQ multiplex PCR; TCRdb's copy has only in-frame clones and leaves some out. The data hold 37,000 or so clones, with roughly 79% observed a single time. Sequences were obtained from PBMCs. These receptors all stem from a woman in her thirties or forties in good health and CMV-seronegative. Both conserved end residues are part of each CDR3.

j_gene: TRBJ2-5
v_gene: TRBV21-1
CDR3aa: CASSSQGAGGETQYF

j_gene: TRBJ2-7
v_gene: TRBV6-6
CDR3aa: CASRASGGVYEQYF

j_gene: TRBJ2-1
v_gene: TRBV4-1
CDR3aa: CASSPLSGTGSNEQFF

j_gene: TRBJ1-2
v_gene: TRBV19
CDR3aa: CASSTTSRDTYGYTF

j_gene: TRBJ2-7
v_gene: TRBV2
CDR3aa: CASTTGVTSYEQYF

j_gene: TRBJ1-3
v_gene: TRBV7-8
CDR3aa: CASSLNRQGNGNTIYF

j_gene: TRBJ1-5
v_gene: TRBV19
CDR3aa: CASSIDTGSNQPQHF

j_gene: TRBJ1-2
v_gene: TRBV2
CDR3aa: CASMLELQGRSGYTF

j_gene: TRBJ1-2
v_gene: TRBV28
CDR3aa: CASSPGQEFSGYTF

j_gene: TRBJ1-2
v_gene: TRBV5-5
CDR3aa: CASSLAGTPANYGYTF

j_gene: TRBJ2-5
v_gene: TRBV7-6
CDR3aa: CASSWTGVETQYF

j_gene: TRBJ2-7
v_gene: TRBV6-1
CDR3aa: CASSEVSGGAYEQYF

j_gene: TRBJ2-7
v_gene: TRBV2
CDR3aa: CASSLQGTDYEQYF

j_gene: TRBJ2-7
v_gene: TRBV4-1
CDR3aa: CASSQGTGQPYEQYF

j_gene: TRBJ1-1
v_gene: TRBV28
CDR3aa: CASSPGQGTEAFF

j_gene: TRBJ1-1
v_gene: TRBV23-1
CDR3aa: CASSHQEAKNTEAFF

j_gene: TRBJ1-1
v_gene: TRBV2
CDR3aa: CASIINTEAFF

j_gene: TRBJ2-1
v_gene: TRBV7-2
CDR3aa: CASSPETGFNNEQFF

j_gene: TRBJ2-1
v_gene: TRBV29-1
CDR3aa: CSVLDRGHEQFF

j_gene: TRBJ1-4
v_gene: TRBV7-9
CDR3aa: CASSFMGSLGEKLFF

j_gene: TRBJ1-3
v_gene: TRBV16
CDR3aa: CASSQSSSGNTIYF

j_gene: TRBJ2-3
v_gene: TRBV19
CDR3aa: CASSSADRLSESTDTQYF

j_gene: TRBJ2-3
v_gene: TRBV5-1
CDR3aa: CASSFPESSDTQYF

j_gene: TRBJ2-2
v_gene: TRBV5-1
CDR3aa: CASSLAATGETGELFF

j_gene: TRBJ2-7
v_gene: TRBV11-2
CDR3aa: CASSSGGTRYEQYF

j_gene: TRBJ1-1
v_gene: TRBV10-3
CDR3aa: CAITLTANTEAFF

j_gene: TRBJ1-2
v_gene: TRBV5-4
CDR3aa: CASSPGQGLWGYTF

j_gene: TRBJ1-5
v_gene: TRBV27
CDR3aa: CASSLRGNQPQHF

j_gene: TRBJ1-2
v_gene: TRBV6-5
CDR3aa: CASSIQGLRGYTF